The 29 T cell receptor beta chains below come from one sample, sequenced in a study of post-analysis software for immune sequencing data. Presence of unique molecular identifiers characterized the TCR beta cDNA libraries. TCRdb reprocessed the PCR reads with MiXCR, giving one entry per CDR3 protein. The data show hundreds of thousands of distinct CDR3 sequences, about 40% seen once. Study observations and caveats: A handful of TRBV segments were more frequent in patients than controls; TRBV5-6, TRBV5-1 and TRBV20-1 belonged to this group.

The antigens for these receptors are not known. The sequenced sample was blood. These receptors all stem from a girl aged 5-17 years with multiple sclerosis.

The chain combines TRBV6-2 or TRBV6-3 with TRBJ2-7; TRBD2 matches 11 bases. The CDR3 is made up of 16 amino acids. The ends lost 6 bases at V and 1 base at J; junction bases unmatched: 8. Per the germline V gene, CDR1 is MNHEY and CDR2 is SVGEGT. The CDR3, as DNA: TGTGCCAGCAGCTATCCCCTAGCGGGAGGATCCTACGAGCAGTACTTC. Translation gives CASSYPLAGGSYEQYF.

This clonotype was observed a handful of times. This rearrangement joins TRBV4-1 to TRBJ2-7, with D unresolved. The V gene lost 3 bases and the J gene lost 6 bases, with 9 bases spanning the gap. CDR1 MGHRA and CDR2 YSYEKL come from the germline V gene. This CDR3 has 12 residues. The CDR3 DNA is TGCGCCAGCAGCCACCCGATGGGCGAGCAGTACTTC. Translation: CASSHPMGEQYF.

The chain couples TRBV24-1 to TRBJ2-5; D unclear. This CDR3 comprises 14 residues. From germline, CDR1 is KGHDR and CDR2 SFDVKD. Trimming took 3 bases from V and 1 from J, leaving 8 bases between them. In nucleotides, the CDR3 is TGTGCCACCAGTGATAATGAAGCCCAAGAGACCCAGTACTTC. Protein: CATSDNEAQETQYF.

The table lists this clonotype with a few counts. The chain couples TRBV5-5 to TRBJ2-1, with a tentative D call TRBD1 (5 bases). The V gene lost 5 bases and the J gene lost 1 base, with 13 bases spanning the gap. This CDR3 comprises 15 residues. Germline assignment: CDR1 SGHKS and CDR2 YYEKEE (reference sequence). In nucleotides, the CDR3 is TGTGCCAGCAGTCCCCGTAGGGGTTCCTACAATGAGCAGTTCTTC. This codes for CASSPRRGSYNEQFF.

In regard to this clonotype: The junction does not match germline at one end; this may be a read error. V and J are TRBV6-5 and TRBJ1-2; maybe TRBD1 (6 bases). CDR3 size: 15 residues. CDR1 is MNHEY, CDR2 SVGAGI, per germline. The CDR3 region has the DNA TGTGCCAGCAGCTACTCAGGAGGGGGTCCCTATGGCTACACCTTC. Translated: CASSYSGGGPYGYTF.

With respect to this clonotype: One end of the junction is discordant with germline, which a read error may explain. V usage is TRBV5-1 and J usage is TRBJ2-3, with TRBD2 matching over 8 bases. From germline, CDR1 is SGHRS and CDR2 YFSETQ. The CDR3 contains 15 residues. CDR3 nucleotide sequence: TGCGCCATCAGCGCCGGGGGACTAGGAACAGATACGCAGTATTTT. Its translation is CAISAGGLGTDTQYF.

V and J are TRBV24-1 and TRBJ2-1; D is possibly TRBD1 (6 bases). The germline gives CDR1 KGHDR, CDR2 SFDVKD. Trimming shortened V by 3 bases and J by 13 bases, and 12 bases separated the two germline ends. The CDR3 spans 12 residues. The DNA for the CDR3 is TGTGCCACCAGTGATACCAGGGGTGTCCAGTTCTTC. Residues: CATSDTRGVQFF.

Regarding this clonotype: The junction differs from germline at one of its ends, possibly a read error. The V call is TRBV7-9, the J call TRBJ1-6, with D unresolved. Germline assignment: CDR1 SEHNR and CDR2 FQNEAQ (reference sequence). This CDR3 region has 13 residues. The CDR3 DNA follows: TGTGCTAGCAGCAGCCTATCGGCTTCACCCCTCCACTTT. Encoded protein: CASSSLSASPLHF.

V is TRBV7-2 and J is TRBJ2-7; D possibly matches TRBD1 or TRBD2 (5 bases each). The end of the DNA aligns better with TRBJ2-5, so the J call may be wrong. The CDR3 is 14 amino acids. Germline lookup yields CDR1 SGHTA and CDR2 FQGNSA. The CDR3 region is CASSLELGRETQYF. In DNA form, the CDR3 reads TGTGCCAGCAGCTTAGAGTTGGGACGGGAGACCCAGTACTTC.

The CDR3, as DNA: TGCGCCAGCAGCGTCGACGGCCTAGCGGAGCTCTCCTACAATGAGCAGTACTTC. Protein product: CASSVDGLAELSYNEQYF. The chain employs TRBV4-1 and TRBJ2-1; 7 bases match TRBD2. The J call could be wrong; TRBJ2-7 is a better fit for the DNA end. Germline V gene lookup returns CDR1 MGHRA and CDR2 YSYEKL. This CDR3 spans 18 amino acids.

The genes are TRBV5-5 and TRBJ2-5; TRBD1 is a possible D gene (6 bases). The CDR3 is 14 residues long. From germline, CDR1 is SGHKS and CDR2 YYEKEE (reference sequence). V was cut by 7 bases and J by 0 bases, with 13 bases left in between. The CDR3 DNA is TGTGCCAGCTACAGGGAACGGTACCAAGAGACCCAGTACTTC. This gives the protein CASYRERYQETQYF.

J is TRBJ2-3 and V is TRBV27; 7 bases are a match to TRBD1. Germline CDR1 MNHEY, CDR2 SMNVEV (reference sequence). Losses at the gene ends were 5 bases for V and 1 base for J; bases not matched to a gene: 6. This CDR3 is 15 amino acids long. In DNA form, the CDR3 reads TGTGCCAGCAGTACAGGGGTAGTCGGCACAGATACGCAGTATTTT. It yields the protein CASSTGVVGTDTQYF.

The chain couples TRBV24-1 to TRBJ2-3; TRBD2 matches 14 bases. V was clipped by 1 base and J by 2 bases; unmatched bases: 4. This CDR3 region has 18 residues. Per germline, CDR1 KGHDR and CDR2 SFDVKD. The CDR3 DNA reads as TGTGCCACCAGTGATTTATGGGGACTAGCGGGAGTCACAGATACGCAGTATTTT. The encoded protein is CATSDLWGLAGVTDTQYF.

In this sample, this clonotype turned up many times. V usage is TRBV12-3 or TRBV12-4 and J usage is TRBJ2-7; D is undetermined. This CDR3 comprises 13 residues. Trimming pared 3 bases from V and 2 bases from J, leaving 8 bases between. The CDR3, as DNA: TGTGCCAGCAGTTTGTTGGGGACCTACGAGCAGTACTTC. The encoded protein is CASSLLGTYEQYF.

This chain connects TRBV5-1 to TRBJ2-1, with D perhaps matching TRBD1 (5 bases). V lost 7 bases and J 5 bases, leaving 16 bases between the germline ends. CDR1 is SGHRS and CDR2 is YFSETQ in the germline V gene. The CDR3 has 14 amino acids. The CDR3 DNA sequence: TGCGCCAGCTCCCCGATCAGGGAAAACAATGAGCAGTTCTTC. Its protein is CASSPIRENNEQFF.

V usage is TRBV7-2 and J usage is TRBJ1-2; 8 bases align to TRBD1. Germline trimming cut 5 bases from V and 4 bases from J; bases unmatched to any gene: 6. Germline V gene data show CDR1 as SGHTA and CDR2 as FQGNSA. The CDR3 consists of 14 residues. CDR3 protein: CASSPQGDGYGYTF. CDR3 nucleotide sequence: TGTGCCAGCAGCCCACAGGGGGATGGCTATGGCTACACCTTC.

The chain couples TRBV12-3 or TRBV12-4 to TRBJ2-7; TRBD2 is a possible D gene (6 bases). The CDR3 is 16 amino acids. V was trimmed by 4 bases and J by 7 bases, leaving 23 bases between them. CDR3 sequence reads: CASSSSVRGLMWEQYF. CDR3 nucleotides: TGTGCCAGCAGTTCCTCCGTTCGTGGACTAATGTGGGAGCAGTACTTC.

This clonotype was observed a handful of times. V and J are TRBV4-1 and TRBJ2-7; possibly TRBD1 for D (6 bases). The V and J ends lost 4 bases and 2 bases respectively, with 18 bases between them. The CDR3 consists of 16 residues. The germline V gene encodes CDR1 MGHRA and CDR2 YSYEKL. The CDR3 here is CASSRMTGDYAYEQYF. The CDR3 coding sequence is TGCGCCAGCAGCCGAATGACAGGTGACTACGCCTACGAGCAGTACTTC.

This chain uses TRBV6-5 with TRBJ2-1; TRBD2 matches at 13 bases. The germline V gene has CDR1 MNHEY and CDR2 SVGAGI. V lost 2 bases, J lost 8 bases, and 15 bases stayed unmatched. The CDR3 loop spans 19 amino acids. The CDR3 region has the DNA TGTGCCAGCAGTTACCCGGTCCGATCGACTAGCGGGGGGAGGGATGAGCAGTTCTTC. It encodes CASSYPVRSTSGGRDEQFF.

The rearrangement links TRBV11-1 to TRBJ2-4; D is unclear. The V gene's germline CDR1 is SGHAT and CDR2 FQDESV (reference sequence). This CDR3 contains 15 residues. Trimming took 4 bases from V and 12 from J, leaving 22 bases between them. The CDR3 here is CASSSFLGLRETQYF. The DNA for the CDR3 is TGTGCCAGCAGCTCTTTTCTAGGTCTTCGCGAGACTCAGTACTTC.

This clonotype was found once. The DNA for the CDR3 is TGTGCCAGCAGCCCGAGGGACCTCACAGATACGCAGTATTTT. Protein sequence: CASSPRDLTDTQYF. The chain is built from TRBV12-3 or TRBV12-4 and TRBJ2-3; D is perhaps TRBD1 or TRBD2 (5 bases each). The CDR3 has 14 residues. Trimming stripped 6 bases from V and 2 bases from J, with 12 bases between.

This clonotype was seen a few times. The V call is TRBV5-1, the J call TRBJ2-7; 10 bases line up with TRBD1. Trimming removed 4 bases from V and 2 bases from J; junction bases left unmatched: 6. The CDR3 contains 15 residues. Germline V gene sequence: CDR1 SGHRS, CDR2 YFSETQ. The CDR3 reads CASSGDRGLAYEQYF. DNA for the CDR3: TGCGCCAGCAGCGGTGACAGGGGGCTAGCCTACGAGCAGTACTTC.

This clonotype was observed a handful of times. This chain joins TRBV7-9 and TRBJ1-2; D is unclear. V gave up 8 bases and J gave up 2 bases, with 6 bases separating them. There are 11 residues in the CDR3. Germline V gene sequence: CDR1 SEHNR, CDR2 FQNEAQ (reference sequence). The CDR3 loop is CASFRNYGYTF. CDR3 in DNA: TGTGCCAGCTTTAGAAACTATGGCTACACCTTC. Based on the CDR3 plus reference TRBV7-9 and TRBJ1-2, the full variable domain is DTGVSQNPRHKITKRGQNVTFRCDPISEHNRLYWYRQTLGQGPEFLTYFQNEAQLEKSRLLSDRFSAERPKGSFSTLEIQRTEQGDSAMYLCASFRNYGYTFGSGTRLTVV.

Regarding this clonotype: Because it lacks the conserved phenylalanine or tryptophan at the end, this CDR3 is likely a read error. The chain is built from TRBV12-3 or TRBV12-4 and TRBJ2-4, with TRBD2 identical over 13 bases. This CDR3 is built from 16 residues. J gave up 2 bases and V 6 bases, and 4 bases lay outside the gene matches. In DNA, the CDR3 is TGTGCCAGCAGCCCGGGACTAGCGGGAACCAAAAACATTCAGTACTTA. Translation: CASSPGLAGTKNIQYL.

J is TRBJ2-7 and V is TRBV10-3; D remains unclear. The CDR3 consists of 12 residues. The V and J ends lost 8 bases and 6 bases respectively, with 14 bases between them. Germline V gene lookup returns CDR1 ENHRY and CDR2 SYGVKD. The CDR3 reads CAIGSSSGEQYF. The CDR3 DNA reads TGTGCCATCGGTAGTTCGTCGGGCGAGCAGTACTTC.

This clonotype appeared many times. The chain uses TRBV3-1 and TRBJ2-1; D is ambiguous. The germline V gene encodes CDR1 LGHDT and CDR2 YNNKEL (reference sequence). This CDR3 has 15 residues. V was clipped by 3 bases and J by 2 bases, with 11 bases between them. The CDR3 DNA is TGTGCCAGCAGCCAGGGCAGTTCAACCTACAATGAGCAGTTCTTC. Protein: CASSQGSSTYNEQFF.

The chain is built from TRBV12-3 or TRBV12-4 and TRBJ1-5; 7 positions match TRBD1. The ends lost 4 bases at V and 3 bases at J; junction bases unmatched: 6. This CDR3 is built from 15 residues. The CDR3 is CASSWGGQINQPQHF. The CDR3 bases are TGTGCCAGCAGTTGGGGGGGACAGATCAATCAGCCCCAGCATTTT.

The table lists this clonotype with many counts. The DNA for the CDR3 is TGTGCCAGCAGTCTGCCCCCCGACACAGATACGCAGTATTTT. Amino acid sequence: CASSLPPDTDTQYF. The J gene is TRBJ2-3, the V gene TRBV12-3 or TRBV12-4, with unresolved D. This CDR3 region has 14 residues. The V gene lost 5 bases and the J gene lost 2 bases, with 11 bases spanning the gap.

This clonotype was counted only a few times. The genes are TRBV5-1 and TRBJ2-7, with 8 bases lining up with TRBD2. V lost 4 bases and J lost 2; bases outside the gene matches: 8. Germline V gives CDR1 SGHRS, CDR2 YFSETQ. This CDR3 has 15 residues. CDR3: CASSATGGPTYEQYF. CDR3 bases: TGCGCCAGCAGCGCCACGGGAGGGCCTACCTACGAGCAGTACTTC.